Presented here are 27 T cell receptor beta chains from one specimen sequenced in a study of blood T cell repertoires in COVID-19. Only in-frame clones appear in the TCRdb table, and some are missing; sequencing was by immunoSEQ multiplex PCR. The sample records about 180,000 clones, approximately 80% being singletons. Sequenced material: peripheral blood. Receptors were obtained from a human donor in a cohort sampled during active COVID-19.

This clone appeared once. The chain carries TRBV11-1 and TRBJ2-1; the match to TRBD2 covers 7 bases. With V trimmed by 0 bases and J by 7 bases, 6 bases remained unmatched. Per germline, CDR1 SGHAT and CDR2 FQDESV (reference sequence). The CDR3 is 15 amino acids. The CDR3 bases are TGTGCCAGCAGCTTAGCGGGGGGGAATTGGAATGAGCAGTTCTTC. It translates to CASSLAGGNWNEQFF.

V gene TRBV18 combines with J gene TRBJ2-7; 8 positions match TRBD1. Trimming removed 4 bases from V and 3 bases from J; junction bases left unmatched: 2. This CDR3 has 13 amino acids. Germline V lookup: CDR1 KGHSH, CDR2 LQKENI. The CDR3 protein is CASSRDRSYEQYF. The CDR3 DNA sequence: TGTGCCAGCTCACGGGACAGGAGCTACGAGCAGTACTTC.

This chain links TRBV19 with TRBJ1-2, with D possibly being TRBD1 (6 bases). CDR1 is LNHDA and CDR2 is SQIVND in the germline V gene (reference sequence). The CDR3 sequence is 15 residues long. The ends were cut back, 1 base at V and 5 bases at J, with 14 bases in the middle. The CDR3 loop is CASSIGSGHSYGYTF. The CDR3 nucleotides are TGTGCCAGTAGTATAGGATCGGGACACTCGTATGGCTACACCTTC.

The chain joins TRBV30 to TRBJ1-1, with D uncertain. CDR3 length equals 13 residues. Trimming left V 2 bases short and J 0 bases short, with 7 bases between. CDR1 is GTSNPN and CDR2 is SVGIG in the germline V gene (reference sequence). CDR3 region: CAWSLHMNTEAFF. CDR3 coding DNA: TGTGCCTGGAGTTTACACATGAACACTGAAGCTTTCTTT.

CDR3 DNA sequence: TGTGCCAGCAGCCCCTCCGGCAGGTCGAACACTGAAGCTTTCTTT. Encoded protein: CASSPSGRSNTEAFF. The chain joins TRBV7-3 to TRBJ1-1, with D unclear. V was cut by 5 bases and J by 1 base, with 14 bases left in between. Germline assignment: CDR1 SGHTA and CDR2 FQGTGA. This CDR3 comprises 15 residues.

V usage is TRBV30 and J usage is TRBJ1-2; the match to TRBD1 covers 9 bases. This CDR3 contains 13 residues. From germline, CDR1 is GTSNPN and CDR2 SVGIG (reference sequence). V gave up 6 bases and J gave up 2 bases; unmatched junction bases: 4. The CDR3 here is CACPGQGNYGYTF. The CDR3 bases are TGTGCCTGCCCCGGACAGGGGAACTATGGCTACACCTTC.

The CDR3 sequence: CASSSPSGSDEQYF. CDR3 bases: TGTGCCAGCAGCTCCCCAAGCGGGAGCGACGAGCAGTACTTC. V usage is TRBV13 and J usage is TRBJ2-7; 8 positions agree with TRBD2. Germline values: CDR1 PRHDT, CDR2 FYEKMQ (reference sequence). This CDR3 is built from 14 residues. V shed 4 bases and J 5 bases; nucleotides not matched to a gene: 7.

This clone has only one observation. V usage is TRBV7-2 and J usage is TRBJ2-7, with TRBD1 matching over 7 bases. Germline values: CDR1 SGHTA, CDR2 FQGNSA. The CDR3 spans 16 residues. V lost 5 bases, J lost 3 bases, and 13 bases stayed unmatched. The CDR3 is CASSLRPGGLGYEQYF. The CDR3 DNA follows: TGTGCCAGCAGCCTACGTCCAGGGGGTCTTGGCTACGAGCAGTACTTC.

J is TRBJ1-1 and V is TRBV10-1; 8 nucleotides agree with TRBD1. The V gene's germline CDR1 is WNHNN and CDR2 SYGVQD (reference sequence). The CDR3 totals 14 residues. V shed 5 bases and J 6 bases; nucleotides not matched to a gene: 8. This chain's CDR3 is CASSPGGDGAEAFF. In nucleotides, the CDR3 is TGCGCCAGCAGTCCAGGGGGCGATGGGGCTGAAGCTTTCTTT.

In DNA form, the CDR3 reads TGTGCCAGCAGCTTAAGTGGTCAGGGGGCCGGTGAGCAGTACTTC. Protein sequence: CASSLSGQGAGEQYF. The gene calls are TRBV11-2 and TRBJ2-7; 8 positions match TRBD1. V was clipped by 2 bases and J by 7 bases; unmatched bases: 10. In germline, CDR1 is SGHAT, CDR2 FQNNGV. This CDR3 contains 15 residues.

The chain carries TRBV9 and TRBJ2-2, with 8 bases lining up with TRBD2. The CDR3 has 15 residues. Trimming at V came to 4 bases and at J to 6 bases, leaving 8 bases not matched to a gene. The germline gives CDR1 SGDLS, CDR2 YYNGEE. The CDR3 loop is CASSRAGAPSGELFF. DNA for the CDR3: TGTGCCAGCAGCCGAGCGGGGGCCCCCTCCGGGGAGCTGTTTTTT.

V and J are TRBV11-3 and TRBJ2-7; D might be TRBD1 (5 bases). CDR1 SGHNT and CDR2 YENEEA come from the germline V gene. The CDR3 has 14 residues. Trimming cost V 7 bases and J 4 bases, with 17 bases left between them. The chain's CDR3 is CASTPSRVMYEQYF. In nucleotides, the CDR3 is TGTGCCAGCACCCCCTCCAGGGTGATGTACGAGCAGTACTTC.

The gene calls are TRBV7-9 and TRBJ1-5; TRBD1 might be the D (6 bases). The V gene lost 5 bases and the J gene lost 7 bases, with 12 bases spanning the gap. Looked up from germline, CDR1 is SEHNR and CDR2 is FQNEAQ (reference sequence). The CDR3 runs to 13 residues. The CDR3 spells CASSAQGVQPQHF. The CDR3, as DNA: TGTGCCAGCAGCGCACAGGGAGTCCAGCCCCAGCATTTT.

V gene TRBV12-3 or TRBV12-4 combines with J gene TRBJ2-3; D remains unclear. This CDR3 has 13 residues. V dropped 2 bases and J dropped 2 bases, with 5 bases sitting between them. As DNA, the CDR3 is TGTGCCAGCAGTTTATACAACACAGATACGCAGTATTTT. It is translated as CASSLYNTDTQYF.

The chain recombines TRBV11-2 with TRBJ1-1; D is uncertain. Germline V lookup: CDR1 SGHAT, CDR2 FQNNGV. This CDR3 has 13 amino acids. The V gene lost 5 bases and the J gene lost 5 bases, with 12 bases spanning the gap. The CDR3 DNA is TGTGCCAGCAGCCTAGGAGGGTGGACTGAAGCTTTCTTT. It encodes CASSLGGWTEAFF.

The V call is TRBV7-9, the J call TRBJ2-5, with 10 bases fitting TRBD2. Per germline, CDR1 SEHNR and CDR2 FQNEAQ (reference sequence). The CDR3 has 18 amino acids. V lost 4 bases, J lost 2 bases, and 13 bases stayed unmatched. DNA of the CDR3: TGTGCCAGCAGCTACATACCCTTGGGACTAGCGCTTCAAGAGACCCAGTACTTC. Protein sequence: CASSYIPLGLALQETQYF.

This chain uses TRBV12-5 with TRBJ1-3, with D unclear. The CDR3 totals 15 residues. Trimming removed 1 base from V and 0 bases from J, with 7 bases in between. Germline V gene data show CDR1 as LGHNT and CDR2 as FRNRAP. The CDR3 region has the DNA TGTGCTAGTGGTTTGGGGGCGAGCTCTGGAAACACCATATATTTT. The encoded protein is CASGLGASSGNTIYF.

The chain employs TRBV5-4 and TRBJ1-5; D possibly corresponds to TRBD1 (5 bases). The germline V gene has CDR1 SGHNT and CDR2 YYREEE (reference sequence). The V and J ends lost 4 bases and 7 bases respectively, with 15 bases between them. CDR3 length: 14 amino acids. CDR3 nucleotide sequence: TGTGCCAGCAGCCAGGGCGGGGCTAGCCAGCCCCAGCATTTT. Its translation is CASSQGGASQPQHF. The full variable domain, its missing parts supplied by reference TRBV5-4 and TRBJ1-5, is ETGVTQSPTHLIKTRGQQVTLRCSSQSGHNTVSWYQQALGQGPQFIFQYYREEENGRGNFPPRFSGLQFPNYSSELNVNALELDDSALYLCASSQGGASQPQHFGDGTRLSIL.

The chain links TRBV5-1 to TRBJ1-6; D is unclear. The V and J ends lost 0 bases and 9 bases respectively, with 13 bases between them. The CDR3 contains 15 residues. The germline CDR1 and CDR2 sequences are SGHRS and YFSETQ. Here the CDR3 reads CASSLDRRRGSPLHF. The CDR3 bases are TGCGCCAGCAGCTTGGATCGGCGACGCGGTTCACCCCTCCACTTT.

The chain combines TRBV13 with TRBJ2-5; no reliable D call. The CDR3 totals 11 residues. The V end lost 3 bases, the J end lost 4 bases, and 3 bases lay between the germline ends. Germline loops: CDR1 PRHDT, CDR2 FYEKMQ (reference sequence). The DNA of the CDR3 is TGTGCCAGCAGCTTGAGAGAGACCCAGTACTTC. Translation: CASSLRETQYF.

This chain uses TRBV6-1 with TRBJ1-2, with 7 bases identical to TRBD1. In germline, CDR1 is MNHNS, CDR2 SASEGT. V shed 2 bases, J shed 8 bases, and the junction held 11 bases outside the gene matches. The CDR3 sequence is 15 residues long. CDR3 bases: TGTGCCAGCAGTGAATGGGGTGACAGGGTCGGCGGCTACACCTTC. This gives the protein CASSEWGDRVGGYTF.

This chain links TRBV6-1 with TRBJ1-6; 7 positions agree with TRBD1. This CDR3 is 18 amino acids long. Germline-derived CDR1 and CDR2 are MNHNS and SASEGT. V gave up 4 bases and J gave up 2 bases; unmatched junction bases: 11. The CDR3 DNA sequence: TGTGCCAGCAGTGCCACAGGGGCCTCAGGTGCCTATAATTCACCCCTCCACTTT. It translates to CASSATGASGAYNSPLHF.

This clone appeared a single time. The gene calls are TRBV11-2 and TRBJ1-2; TRBD1 aligns across 11 bases. CDR1 and CDR2 from the germline V gene are SGHAT and FQNNGV. Trimming removed 5 bases from V and 4 bases from J; junction bases left unmatched: 3. The CDR3 covers 14 residues. Here the CDR3 DNA reads TGTGCCAGCAGCCCGGGACAGGGGGTCTATGGCTACACCTTC. Its translation: CASSPGQGVYGYTF.

This rearrangement joins TRBV5-6 to TRBJ1-4; D might be TRBD1 (6 bases). The CDR3 consists of 16 residues. Germline V gene sequence: CDR1 SGHDT, CDR2 YYEEEE. The ends were cut back, 2 bases at V and 0 bases at J, with 11 bases in the middle. Here the CDR3 reads CASSFLSGATNEKLFF. CDR3 nucleotide sequence: TGTGCCAGCAGCTTCCTGTCAGGGGCAACTAATGAAAAACTGTTTTTT.

V usage is TRBV7-7 and J usage is TRBJ2-1; possibly TRBD1 for D (5 bases). The CDR3 contains 15 residues. In germline, CDR1 is SSHAT, CDR2 FNYEAQ (reference sequence). The V gene lost 3 bases and the J gene lost 1 base, with 10 bases spanning the gap. The CDR3 DNA reads as TGTGCCAGCAGCTTGGGGCCTACTTCCTACAATGAGCAGTTCTTC. Protein sequence: CASSLGPTSYNEQFF.

The chain links TRBV2 to TRBJ1-6; tentatively, D is TRBD1 (6 bases). V was clipped by 4 bases and J by 0 bases, with 13 bases between them. CDR1 and CDR2 (germline): SNHLY, FYNNEI. CDR3 length: 17 residues. The CDR3, as DNA: TGTGCCAGCAGTGTCGGGGACAACTACTCCTATAATTCACCCCTCCACTTT. This codes for CASSVGDNYSYNSPLHF. The entire variable domain, with the rest obtained from reference TRBV2 and TRBJ1-6, is as follows: EPEVTQTPSHQVTQMGQEVILRCVPISNHLYFYWYRQILGQKVEFLVSFYNNEISEKSEIFDDQFSVERPDGSNFTLKIRSTKLEDSAMYFCASSVGDNYSYNSPLHFGNGTRLTVT.

This chain uses TRBV7-9 with TRBJ2-7; TRBD2 matches at 9 bases. The CDR3 runs 16 residues. Germline V lookup: CDR1 SEHNR, CDR2 FQNEAQ (reference sequence). The ends lost 6 bases at V and 3 bases at J; junction bases unmatched: 12. CDR3 coding DNA: TGTGCCAGCAGTTTTATTAGCGGGGGCCGATACTACGAGCAGTACTTC. Translation: CASSFISGGRYYEQYF.